The 9 T cell receptor beta chains given below trace back to one sample, sequenced in a study of blood T cell repertoires in COVID-19. TCRdb's copy holds only in-frame clones and misses some; the assay was immunoSEQ multiplex PCR. This repertoire shows 71,000 or so clones, 90% found once; its top ten account for 4.5% to 5.5%. The specimen was peripheral blood. The receptors were sampled from a woman younger than 35 with acute or convalescent COVID-19.

This clone was seen more than once but under ten times. The V gene is TRBV19, the J gene TRBJ1-1; 12 positions match TRBD1. The CDR3 contains 18 residues. Germline assignment: CDR1 LNHDA and CDR2 SQIVND (reference sequence). Trimming at V came to 3 bases and at J to 0 bases, leaving 8 bases not matched to a gene. The CDR3 DNA follows: TGTGCCAGTAGTATCGGGACAGGGGGCGGTTTGGTGAACACTGAAGCTTTCTTT. This gives the protein CASSIGTGGGLVNTEAFF.

The chain couples TRBV7-2 to TRBJ2-1, with 9 bases that match TRBD2. The V and J ends lost 0 bases and 15 bases, in that order; junction bases with no gene match: 3. Germline lookup yields CDR1 SGHTA and CDR2 FQGNSA. This CDR3 is built from 12 residues. The CDR3 DNA sequence: TGTGCCAGCAGCTTAGCTAGCGGGAGAATGTTCTTC. Translation: CASSLASGRMFF. Supplemented by reference TRBV7-2 and TRBJ2-1, the full variable domain reads GAGVSQSPSNKVTEKGKDVELRCDPISGHTALYWYRQSLGQGLEFLIYFQGNSAPDKSGLPSDRFSAERTGGSVSTLTIQRTQQEDSAVYLCASSLASGRMFFGPGTRLTVL.

This sequence joins TRBV18 and TRBJ1-1, with TRBD1 matching 9 bases. The germline gives CDR1 KGHSH, CDR2 LQKENI. After removal of 5 bases from V and 7 bases from J, the junction contained 8 bases not matched to a gene. The CDR3 loop spans 14 amino acids. In nucleotides, the CDR3 is TGTGCCAGCTCAAAAGAACAGGGGGCTGTTGAAGCTTTCTTT. Amino acids: CASSKEQGAVEAFF.

The chain has TRBV7-8 and TRBJ1-1, with TRBD1 matching over 7 bases. V lost 5 bases, J lost 4 bases, and 4 bases stayed unmatched. The CDR3 is 13 residues long. Germline CDR1 and CDR2: SGHVS and FQNEAQ. The CDR3 loop is CASSGYRGTEAFF. The CDR3 DNA reads TGTGCCAGCAGCGGATACAGGGGCACTGAAGCTTTCTTT. The full variable domain, rest sourced from reference TRBV7-8 and TRBJ1-1, is GAGVSQSPRYKVAKRGQDVALRCDPISGHVSLFWYQQALGQGPEFLTYFQNEAQLDKSGLPSDRFFAERPEGSVSTLKIQRTQQEDSAVYLCASSGYRGTEAFFGQGTRLTVV.

CDR3 coding DNA: TGCGCCAGCAGCGGATGGACTACCCACAATGAGCAGTTCTTC. Its translation is CASSGWTTHNEQFF. The V and J genes are TRBV5-1 and TRBJ2-1, with TRBD2 as a possible D gene (6 bases). Between the trimmed V and J ends, which lost 4 bases and 5 bases, there was a span of 13 bases. CDR3 length: 14 residues. Germline-derived CDR1 and CDR2 are SGHRS and YFSETQ. Together with reference TRBV5-1 and TRBJ2-1, the CDR3 gives the full variable domain: KAGVTQTPRYLIKTRGQQVTLSCSPISGHRSVSWYQQTPGQGLQFLFEYFSETQRNKGNFPGRFSGRQFSNSRSEMNVSTLELGDSALYLCASSGWTTHNEQFFGPGTRLTVL.

The J gene is TRBJ1-6, the V gene TRBV27; tentative D call: TRBD1 (6 bases). CDR3 length: 17 amino acids. Deletions cut 4 bases from V and 0 bases from J, with 13 bases between. The germline V gene encodes CDR1 MNHEY and CDR2 SMNVEV (reference sequence). The CDR3 spells CASSWRDRNSYNSPLHF. CDR3 sequence (DNA): TGTGCCAGCAGTTGGCGAGACAGGAACTCCTATAATTCACCCCTCCACTTT.

The chain's CDR3 is CAWGDRDTEAFF. The CDR3 DNA follows: TGTGCCTGGGGGGACAGGGACACTGAAGCTTTCTTT. The rearrangement joins TRBV30 to TRBJ1-1, with 9 bases matching TRBD1. Germline-derived CDR1 and CDR2 are GTSNPN and SVGIG (reference sequence). Germline trimming cut 5 bases from V and 3 bases from J; bases unmatched to any gene: 1. The CDR3 has 12 amino acids. The full variable domain, with the rest looked up from reference TRBV30 and TRBJ1-1, is SQTIHQWPATLVQPVGSPLSLECTVEGTSNPNLYWYRQAAGRGLQLLFYSVGIGQISSEVPQNLSASRPQDRQFILSSKKLLLSDSGFYLCAWGDRDTEAFFGQGTRLTVV.

The rearrangement links TRBV5-1 to TRBJ1-2, with D possibly being TRBD1 (5 bases). The V gene lost 0 bases and the J gene lost 5 bases, with 11 bases spanning the gap. CDR3 length: 14 amino acids. Germline CDR1 reads SGHRS; CDR2 reads YFSETQ. The CDR3 sequence is CASSLDRPGYGYTF. The CDR3 nucleotides read TGCGCCAGCAGCTTGGACAGGCCAGGATATGGCTACACCTTC.

The V and J genes are TRBV7-8 and TRBJ1-2; 8 nucleotides agree with TRBD1. The V gene's germline CDR1 is SGHVS and CDR2 FQNEAQ. This CDR3 contains 15 residues. Trimming removed 2 bases from V and 3 bases from J; junction bases left unmatched: 5. The CDR3 nucleotides read TGTGCCAGCAGCTTACAGGGGGCAGGAGACTATGGCTACACCTTC. Translating it yields CASSLQGAGDYGYTF.